The present T cell receptor (beta chain) was sequenced within a study of T-cell reconstitution after alpha-beta-depleted transplantation in children. The study, taken as a whole, reports: Expanded graft clones numbering several hundred reportedly gave rise to alpha-beta T cells about two months after transplant. The study traced high day-60 TCRbeta diversity in some patients to surviving recipient T cells and thymic progenitors. By one year post-transplant, T-cell counts and diversity largely arose from T cells that were newly produced.

Preparing the TCRbeta library involved the use of unique molecular identifiers. A single record per CDR3 protein comes from TCRdb applying MiXCR to the PCR reads. Here the sample spans around 130,000 distinct CDR3 sequences, roughly 9% being singletons. With respect to this clonotype: The antigen remains undetermined.

There are 15 residues in the CDR3. Trimming cost V 3 bases and J 0 bases, with 9 bases left between them. CDR1 is MGHRA, CDR2 YSYEKL, per germline. The chain recombines TRBV4-1 with TRBJ1-5; D possibly corresponds to TRBD1 (5 bases). This TCR came from a girl under three years old who had a stem cell transplant for combined immunodeficiency, so the T cells may come from the graft donor. Sequenced here: PBMCs, mostly from graft donor cells, sampled 180 days after TCRalphabeta/CD19-depleted stem cell transplant. The CDR3, as DNA: TGCGCCAGCAGCCATCTTGACAGTAGCAATCAGCCCCAGCATTTT. It encodes CASSHLDSSNQPQHF.